The 5 T cell receptor beta chains listed next were all sequenced from one sample in a study of T-cell memory formation after mild COVID-19. TCRdb itself ran the 5' RACE reads through MiXCR, one entry per CDR3 protein. The table includes under 400,000 distinct CDR3 sequences, roughly 21% detected once. The sequenced material came from PBMCs or a T cell subset sorted from them (not recorded which). The receptors here all came from an adult woman who had mild COVID-19 (a few samples of this study predate the infection). Cell type and time point are not known.

The chain recombines TRBV5-1 with TRBJ1-1; possibly TRBD1 for D (6 bases). This CDR3 contains 15 residues. V lost 0 bases to trimming and J lost 4 bases, with 13 bases between them. Germline-derived CDR1 and CDR2 are SGHRS and YFSETQ. CDR3 sequence reads: CASSLAAGASTEAFF. The DNA of the CDR3 is TGCGCCAGCAGCTTGGCCGCAGGGGCTAGCACTGAAGCTTTCTTT.

This sequence joins TRBV24-1 and TRBJ1-2; tentatively, D is TRBD1 (6 bases). There are 15 residues in the CDR3. Germline values: CDR1 KGHDR, CDR2 SFDVKD. Trimming removed 3 bases from V and 7 bases from J, with 17 bases in between. The chain's CDR3 is CATSDPSGTIRGYTF. DNA of the CDR3: TGTGCCACCAGTGATCCCTCCGGGACAATCCGTGGCTACACCTTC.

The J gene is TRBJ1-1, the V gene TRBV7-8; a weak D match, TRBD1 (6 bases). Germline V CDR1 and CDR2: SGHVS, FQNEAQ. Trimming pared 0 bases from V and 4 bases from J, leaving 12 bases between. There are 15 residues in the CDR3. CDR3 amino acids: CASSLARGVFTEAFF. In DNA, the CDR3 is TGTGCCAGCAGCTTAGCGAGGGGGGTTTTCACTGAAGCTTTCTTT.

This clonotype showed up just a few times. V and J are TRBV27 and TRBJ2-7; D gene uncertain. Germline-derived CDR1 and CDR2 are MNHEY and SMNVEV (reference sequence). The CDR3 consists of 13 residues. V lost 2 bases and J 1 base, leaving 6 bases between the germline ends. CDR3 nucleotide sequence: TGTGCCAGCAGTTTAAAGGTATCCTACGAGCAGTACTTC. This sequence encodes CASSLKVSYEQYF.

In its sample, this clonotype was seen a few times. The V and J genes are TRBV12-3 or TRBV12-4 and TRBJ2-7, with TRBD1 identical over 8 bases. V shed 5 bases and J 0 bases; nucleotides not matched to a gene: 6. The CDR3 length is 15 residues. CDR3 in amino acids: CASSHRQGISYEQYF. DNA for the CDR3: TGTGCCAGCAGTCATAGACAGGGGATCTCCTACGAGCAGTACTTC.